The rows below give T cell receptor beta chains drawn from one sample of a study of blood T cell repertoires in COVID-19. Profiled with immunoSEQ multiplex PCR; TCRdb holds only in-frame clones, not every one. The profile shows 250,000 to 350,000 clones, 86% of them singletons. Sequenced material: peripheral blood. Every receptor here comes from a woman under 40 with active or convalescent COVID-19. CDR3s include the opening cysteine and the closing phenylalanine or tryptophan. D genes are given only for firm matches. Rows may omit the clone size; those that give it use once, few, many or a size class.

>TRBJ1-2|-|TRBV7-9|TRBD1
TGTGCCAGCAGCTTCGCGACAGGGTATTCTTATGGCTACACCTTC
CASSFATGYSYGYTF
>TRBJ2-1|once|TRBV5-1|-
TGCGCCAGCAGCTTGGCTCCTGCCCGAGAGAATGAGCAGTTCTTC
CASSLAPARENEQFF
>TRBJ2-3|-|TRBV7-7|TRBD2
TGTGCTAGCAGCTTAAGTCTAGCGGGGGGCACAGATACGCAGTATTTT
CASSLSLAGGTDTQYF
>TRBJ2-7|few|TRBV7-7|TRBD1
TGTGCTAGCAGCTTAGGGACAGGGGGCGGCTACGAGCAGTACTTC
CASSLGTGGGYEQYF
>TRBJ2-2|-|TRBV19|TRBD1
TGTGCCAGTAGTTACCGGACAGGGGTCCGGGGAGCTGTTTTT
CASSYRTGVRGAVF
>TRBJ1-2|few|TRBV10-1|-
TGCGCCAGCAGTGAGACAGGGCTCATCTATGGCTACACCTTC
CASSETGLIYGYTF
>TRBJ1-4|-|TRBV5-1|-
TGCGCCAGCAGCCAACAGGGTGGCGAAGAAAAACTGTTTTTT
CASSQQGGEEKLFF
>TRBJ2-5|-|TRBV15|-
TGTGCCACCAGCAGGAGGTTCGAGACCCAGTACTTC
CATSRRFETQYF
>TRBJ2-7|-|TRBV18|TRBD1
TGTGCCAGCTCACCACGGGACAGCTCCTACGAGCAGTACTTC
CASSPRDSSYEQYF
>TRBJ2-7|-|TRBV7-2|TRBD2
TGTGCCAGCAGCACCCGGGGGGGTGACATCTCCTACGAGCAGTACTTC
CASSTRGGDISYEQYF
>TRBJ1-4|-|TRBV18|TRBD1
TGTGCCAGCTCACTAGGACAGGGGCGAAATGAAAAACTGTTTTTT
CASSLGQGRNEKLFF
>TRBJ2-3|-|TRBV3-1/TRBV3-2|TRBD2
TGTGCCAGCAGCCACCGGGGGGGCGGCGCAGATACGCAGTATTTT
CASSHRGGGADTQYF
>TRBJ2-3|-|TRBV28|-
TGTGCCAGCAGTTTCCCGCAGGGAAACACAGATACGCAGTATTTT
CASSFPQGNTDTQYF
>TRBJ1-2|-|TRBV7-9|-
TGTGCCAGCAGCCGCGGGGGGTCTACTAACTATGGCTACACCTTC
CASSRGGSTNYGYTF
>TRBJ2-7|few|TRBV6-1|-
TGTGCCAGCAGTGAAGCTACTAGTTTGTCTTTCTACGAGCAGTACTTC
CASSEATSLSFYEQYF
>TRBJ1-1|-|TRBV5-8|-
TGTGCCAGCAGCTTGACTTCGAACACTGAAGCTTTCTTT
CASSLTSNTEAFF
>TRBJ1-3|few|TRBV30|-
TGTGCCTGGAGTGTGAATGGGCGAAACACCATATATTTT
CAWSVNGRNTIYF
>TRBJ2-1|once|TRBV19|-
TGTGCCAGTAGTATTACAGGAAGCTCCTACAATGAGCAGTTCTTC
CASSITGSSYNEQFF
>TRBJ2-7|-|TRBV7-9|-
TGTGCCAGCAGTGAGTCTTACGAGCAGTACTTC
CASSESYEQYF
>TRBJ2-5|-|TRBV5-1|TRBD2
TGCGCCAGCAGCTTGGGACTAGCGGGGGAGGAGACCCAGTACTTC
CASSLGLAGEETQYF
>TRBJ1-2|-|TRBV28|-
TGTGCCAGCAGTGACAGGTTCTATGGCTACACCTTC
CASSDRFYGYTF
>TRBJ1-1|once|TRBV7-2|-
TGTGCCAGCAGCTTAAGGAGGAACCATGAAGCTTTCTTT
CASSLRRNHEAFF
>TRBJ1-6|-|TRBV28|-
TGTGCCAGCACTCCCATGGGATGGGGCCATAATTCACCCCTCCACTTT
CASTPMGWGHNSPLHF
>TRBJ1-3|once|TRBV19|-
TGTGCCAGTAGTAGCGGTCCGGGGGGAAACACCATATATTTT
CASSSGPGGNTIYF
>TRBJ2-7|-|TRBV7-2|TRBD2
TGTGCCAGCAGCTTAGAGGGACTAGCGGGGGGGCCTCCCTACGAGCAGTACTTC
CASSLEGLAGGPPYEQYF
>TRBJ1-5|-|TRBV24-1|-
TGTGCCACCAGTGCCCCTGGGGCAGGGGCCGATCAGCCCCAGCATTTT
CATSAPGAGADQPQHF
>TRBJ2-6|-|TRBV28|TRBD1
TGTGCCAGCAGGCTAGGACAGGGGGCCTCTTCTGGGGCCAACGTCCTGACTTTC
CASRLGQGASSGANVLTF
>TRBJ1-5|-|TRBV6-6|TRBD1
TGTGCCAGCAGTTGGACAGGTAGCAATCAGCCCCAGCATTTT
CASSWTGSNQPQHF
>TRBJ1-1|once|TRBV9|TRBD1
TGTGCCAGCAGCGCCGCACAGGGGAGGAACACTGAAGCTTTCTTT
CASSAAQGRNTEAFF
>TRBJ1-2|-|TRBV2|TRBD1
TGTGCCAGCAGCGTACAGGGGTCCTATGGCTACACCTTC
CASSVQGSYGYTF
>TRBJ1-3|-|TRBV7-8|TRBD1
TGTGCCAGCAGCCAACAGGGGGCCTCTGGAAACACCATATATTTT
CASSQQGASGNTIYF
>TRBJ2-3|-|TRBV24-1|TRBD2
TGTGCCACCAGTGACCCCCCAAGAACTGGTACTAGCGGGGGCCGAAGCACAGATACGCAGTATTTT
CATSDPPRTGTSGGRSTDTQYF
>TRBJ1-6|-|TRBV7-2|TRBD1
TGTGCCAGCAGCTCAGGTCAGGGGGCTGGGTCACCCCTCCACTTT
CASSSGQGAGSPLHF
>TRBJ2-3|-|TRBV6-6|-
TGTGCCAGCAGTTACTGGGGCGCAGATACGCAGTATTTT
CASSYWGADTQYF
>TRBJ2-7|-|TRBV19|TRBD1
TGTGCCAGTAGTACCGGGACAGGGGCACAGGACGAGCAGTACTTC
CASSTGTGAQDEQYF
>TRBJ1-1|once|TRBV13|-
TGTGCCAGCAGCTTAGTAGGGGGGGCACGAGAAGCTTTCTTT
CASSLVGGAREAFF
>TRBJ2-5|-|TRBV6-2/TRBV6-3|TRBD2
TGTGCCAGCAGACCTAGCGGGTACCAAGAGACCCAGTACTTC
CASRPSGYQETQYF
>TRBJ1-1|-|TRBV10-3|TRBD1
TGTGCCATCAGTCCCGGGACAGGGTTCCGAAACACTGAAGCTTTCTTT
CAISPGTGFRNTEAFF
>TRBJ2-5|-|TRBV6-5|-
TGTGCCAGCAGAGAGAAGAGACAGATCCAAGAGACCCAGTACTTC
CASREKRQIQETQYF
>TRBJ1-2|-|TRBV4-1|-
TGCGCCAGCAGCCAAGAAGGACACCCTGACTATGGCTACACCTTC
CASSQEGHPDYGYTF
>TRBJ1-2|few|TRBV9|TRBD1
TGTGCCAGCAGCGACAGGGGTAACTATGGCTACACCTTC
CASSDRGNYGYTF
>TRBJ2-3|-|TRBV10-2|TRBD2
TGCGCCAGCAGTGACGGCGCGGGGGGGCAGGGAGATACGCAGTATTTT
CASSDGAGGQGDTQYF
>TRBJ1-2|once|TRBV7-9|-
TGTGCCAGCAGCTTAGGAGACAGGTCGTATGGCTACACCTTC
CASSLGDRSYGYTF